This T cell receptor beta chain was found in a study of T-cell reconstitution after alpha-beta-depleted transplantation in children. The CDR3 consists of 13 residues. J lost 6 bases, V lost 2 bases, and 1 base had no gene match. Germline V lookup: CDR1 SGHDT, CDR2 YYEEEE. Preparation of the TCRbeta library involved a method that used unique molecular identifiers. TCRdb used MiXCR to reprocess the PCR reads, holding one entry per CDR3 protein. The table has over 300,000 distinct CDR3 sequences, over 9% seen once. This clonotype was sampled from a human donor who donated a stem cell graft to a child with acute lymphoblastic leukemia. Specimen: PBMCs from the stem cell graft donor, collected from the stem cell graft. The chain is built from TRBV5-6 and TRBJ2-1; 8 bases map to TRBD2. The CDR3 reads CASSFGTSNEQFF. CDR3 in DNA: TGTGCCAGCAGCTTTGGGACTAGCAATGAGCAGTTCTTC.